The clone carrying this T cell receptor beta chain was detected ten times or more. The antigen remains undetermined. This sample is part of a study of T cell responses to AZD1222 COVID-19 vaccine. Assay used: immunoSEQ multiplex PCR; TCRdb lists only in-frame clones, some missing. The repertoire consists of about 130,000 clones, with 85% occurring once and the leading ten covering around 8%. Per germline, CDR1 MGHRA and CDR2 YSYEKL. The V and J ends lost 2 bases and 0 bases respectively, with 11 bases between them. The CDR3 spans 16 residues. Points from the study as a whole: Spike-specific TCR breadth and depth were elevated following two AZD1222 doses.

The chain has TRBV4-1 and TRBJ1-3; no firm D call. The sequence was obtained from an adult who received the MenACWY meningococcal vaccine as a control. This sample comprised peripheral blood, obtained 28 days after the second dose of the MenACWY control vaccine. The CDR3 region is CASSQLGTLSGNTIYF. CDR3 DNA sequence: TGCGCCAGCAGCCAACTAGGAACCCTCTCTGGAAACACCATATATTTT.